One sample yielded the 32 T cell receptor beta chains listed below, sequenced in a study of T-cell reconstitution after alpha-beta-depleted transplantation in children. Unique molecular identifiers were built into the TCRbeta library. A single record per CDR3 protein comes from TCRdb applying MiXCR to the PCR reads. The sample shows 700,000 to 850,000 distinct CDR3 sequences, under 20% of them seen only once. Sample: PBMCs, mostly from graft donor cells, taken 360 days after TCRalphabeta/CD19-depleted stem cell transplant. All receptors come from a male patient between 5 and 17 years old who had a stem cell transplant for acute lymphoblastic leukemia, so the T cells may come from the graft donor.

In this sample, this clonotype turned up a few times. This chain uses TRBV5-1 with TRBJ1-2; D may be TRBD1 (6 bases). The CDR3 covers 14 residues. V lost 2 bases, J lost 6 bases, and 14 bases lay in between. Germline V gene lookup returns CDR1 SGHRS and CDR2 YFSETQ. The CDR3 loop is CASSFRQAGDGYTF. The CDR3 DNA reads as TGCGCCAGCAGCTTCAGACAGGCGGGGGATGGCTACACCTTC.

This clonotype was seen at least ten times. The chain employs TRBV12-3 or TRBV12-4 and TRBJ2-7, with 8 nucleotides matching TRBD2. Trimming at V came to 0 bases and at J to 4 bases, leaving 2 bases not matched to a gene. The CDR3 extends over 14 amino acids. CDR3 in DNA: TGTGCCAGCAGTTTAGCGGGACTAGATTACGAGCAGTACTTC. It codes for CASSLAGLDYEQYF.

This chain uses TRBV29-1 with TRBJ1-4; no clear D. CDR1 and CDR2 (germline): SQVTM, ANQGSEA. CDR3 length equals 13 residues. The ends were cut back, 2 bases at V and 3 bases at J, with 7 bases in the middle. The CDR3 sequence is CSVELQSNEKLFF. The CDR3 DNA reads TGCAGCGTTGAACTACAGTCTAATGAAAAACTGTTTTTT.

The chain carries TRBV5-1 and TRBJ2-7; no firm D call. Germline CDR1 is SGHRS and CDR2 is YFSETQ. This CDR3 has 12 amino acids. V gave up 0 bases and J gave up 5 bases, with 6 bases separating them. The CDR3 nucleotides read TGCGCCAGCAGCTTGGGTTGGGACGAGCAGTACTTC. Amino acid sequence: CASSLGWDEQYF.

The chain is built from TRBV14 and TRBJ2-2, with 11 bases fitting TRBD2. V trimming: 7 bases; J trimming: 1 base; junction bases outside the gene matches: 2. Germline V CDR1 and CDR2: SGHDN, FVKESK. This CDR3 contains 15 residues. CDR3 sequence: CASTGLAGNTGELFF. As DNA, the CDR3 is TGTGCCAGCACCGGACTAGCGGGGAACACCGGGGAGCTGTTTTTT.

CDR3 bases: TGCGCCAGCAGTCAACCCGAACCGTTGGACAGGGGGCAATACGAGCAGTACTTC. Its protein is CASSQPEPLDRGQYEQYF. The chain carries TRBV23-1 and TRBJ2-7; 11 nucleotides match TRBD1. TRBV23-1 is labeled an ORF, and its function is uncertain. CDR3 length equals 18 residues. The V gene end was trimmed by 2 bases and the J gene end by 4 bases; junction bases not matched to a gene: 13.

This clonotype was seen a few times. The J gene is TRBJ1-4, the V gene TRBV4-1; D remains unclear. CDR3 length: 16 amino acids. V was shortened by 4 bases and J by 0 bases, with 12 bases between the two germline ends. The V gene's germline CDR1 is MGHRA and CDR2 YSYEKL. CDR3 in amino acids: CASSPGTVATNEKLFF. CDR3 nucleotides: TGCGCCAGCAGCCCCGGTACGGTCGCAACTAATGAAAAACTGTTTTTT.

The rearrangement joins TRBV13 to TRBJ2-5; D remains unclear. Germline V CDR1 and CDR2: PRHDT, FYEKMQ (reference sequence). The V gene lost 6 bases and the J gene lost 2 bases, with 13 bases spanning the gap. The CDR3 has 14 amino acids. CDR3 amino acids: CASRPQGIQETQYF. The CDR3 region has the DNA TGTGCCAGCAGACCGCAAGGGATTCAAGAGACCCAGTACTTC.

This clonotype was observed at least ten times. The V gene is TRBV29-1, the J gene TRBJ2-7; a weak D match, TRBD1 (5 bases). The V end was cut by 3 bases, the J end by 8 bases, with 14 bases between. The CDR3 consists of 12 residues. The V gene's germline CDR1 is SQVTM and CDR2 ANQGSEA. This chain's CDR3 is CSVEDTYFQQYF. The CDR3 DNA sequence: TGCAGCGTTGAGGACACCTATTTCCAGCAGTACTTC.

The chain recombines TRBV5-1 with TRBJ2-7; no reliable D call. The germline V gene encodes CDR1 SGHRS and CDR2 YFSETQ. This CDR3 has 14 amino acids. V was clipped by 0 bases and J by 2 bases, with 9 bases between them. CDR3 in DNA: TGCGCCAGCAGCTTGGTGGACGTGACCTACGAGCAGTACTTC. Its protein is CASSLVDVTYEQYF.

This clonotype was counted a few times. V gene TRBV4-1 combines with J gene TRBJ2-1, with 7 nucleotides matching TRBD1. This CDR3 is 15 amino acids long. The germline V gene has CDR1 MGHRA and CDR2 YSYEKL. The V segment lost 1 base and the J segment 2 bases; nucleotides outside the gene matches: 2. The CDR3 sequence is CASSQVGTAYNEQFF. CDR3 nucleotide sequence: TGCGCCAGCAGCCAAGTTGGGACAGCCTACAATGAGCAGTTCTTC.

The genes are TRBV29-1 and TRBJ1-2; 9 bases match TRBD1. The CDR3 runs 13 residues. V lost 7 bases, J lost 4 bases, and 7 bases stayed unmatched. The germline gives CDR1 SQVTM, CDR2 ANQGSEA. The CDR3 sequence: CSGAPDRGYGYTF. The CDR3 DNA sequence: TGCAGCGGTGCGCCGGACAGGGGCTATGGCTACACCTTC.

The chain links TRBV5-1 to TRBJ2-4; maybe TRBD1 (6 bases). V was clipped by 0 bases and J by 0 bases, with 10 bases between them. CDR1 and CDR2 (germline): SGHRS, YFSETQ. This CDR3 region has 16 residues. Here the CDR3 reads CASSLEGHPAKNIQYF. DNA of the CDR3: TGCGCCAGCAGCTTGGAGGGACACCCAGCCAAAAACATTCAGTACTTC.

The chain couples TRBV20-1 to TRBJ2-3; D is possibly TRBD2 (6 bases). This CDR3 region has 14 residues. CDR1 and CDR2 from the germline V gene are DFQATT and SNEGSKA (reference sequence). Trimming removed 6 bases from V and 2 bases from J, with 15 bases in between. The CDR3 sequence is CSALPGLHTDTQYF. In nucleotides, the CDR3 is TGCAGTGCGCTCCCGGGACTTCACACAGATACGCAGTATTTT.

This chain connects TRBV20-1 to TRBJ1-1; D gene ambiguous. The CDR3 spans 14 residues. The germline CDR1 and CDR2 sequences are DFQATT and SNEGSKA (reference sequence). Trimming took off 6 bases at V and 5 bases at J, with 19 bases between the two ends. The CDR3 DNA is TGCAGTGCGTTATCGGCTGCAGGTTCGACTGAAGCTTTCTTT. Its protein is CSALSAAGSTEAFF.

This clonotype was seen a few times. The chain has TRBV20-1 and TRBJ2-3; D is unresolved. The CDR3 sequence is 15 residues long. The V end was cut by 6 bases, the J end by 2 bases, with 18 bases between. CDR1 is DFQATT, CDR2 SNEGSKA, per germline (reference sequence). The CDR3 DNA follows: TGCAGTGCCAACCCCGTAGTGGAGTCCACAGATACGCAGTATTTT. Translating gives CSANPVVESTDTQYF.

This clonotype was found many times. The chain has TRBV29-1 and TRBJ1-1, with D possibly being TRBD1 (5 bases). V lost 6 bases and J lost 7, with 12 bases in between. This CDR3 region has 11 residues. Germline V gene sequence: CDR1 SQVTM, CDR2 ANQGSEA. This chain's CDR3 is CSVGRDGEAFF. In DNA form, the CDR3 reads TGCAGCGTGGGAAGGGACGGTGAAGCTTTCTTT.

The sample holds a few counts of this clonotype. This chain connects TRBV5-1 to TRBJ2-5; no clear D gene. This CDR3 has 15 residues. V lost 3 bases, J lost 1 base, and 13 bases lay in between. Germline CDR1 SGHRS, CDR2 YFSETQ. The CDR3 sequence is CASSSWSQPQETQYF. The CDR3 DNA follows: TGCGCCAGCAGCTCCTGGAGTCAGCCCCAAGAGACCCAGTACTTC.

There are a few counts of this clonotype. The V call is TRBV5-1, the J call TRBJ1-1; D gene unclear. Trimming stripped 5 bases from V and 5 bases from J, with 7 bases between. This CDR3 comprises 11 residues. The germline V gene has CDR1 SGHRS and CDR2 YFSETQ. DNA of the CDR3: TGCGCCAGCAGGGGTCCGACTGAAGCTTTCTTT. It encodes CASRGPTEAFF.

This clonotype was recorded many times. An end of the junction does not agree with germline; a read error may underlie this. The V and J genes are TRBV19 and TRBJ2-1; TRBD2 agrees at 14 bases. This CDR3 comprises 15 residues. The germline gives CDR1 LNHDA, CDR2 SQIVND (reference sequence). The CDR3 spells CASSPTSGRGNEQFF. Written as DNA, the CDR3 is TGCGCCAGCAGTCCGACTAGCGGGAGGGGTAATGAGCAGTTCTTC. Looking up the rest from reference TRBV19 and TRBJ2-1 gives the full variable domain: DGGITQSPKYLFRKEGQNVTLSCEQNLNHDAMYWYRQDPGQGLRLIYYSQIVNDFQKGDIAEGYSVSREKKESFPLTVTSAQKNPTAFYLCASSPTSGRGNEQFFGPGTRLTVL.

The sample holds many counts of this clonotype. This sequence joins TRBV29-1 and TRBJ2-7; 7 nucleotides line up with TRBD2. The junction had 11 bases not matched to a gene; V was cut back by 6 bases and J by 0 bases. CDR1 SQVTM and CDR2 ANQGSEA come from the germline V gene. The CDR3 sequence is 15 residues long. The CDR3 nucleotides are TGCAGCGTAGAGCGACTAGCCTCAAGCTCCTACGAGCAGTACTTC. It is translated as CSVERLASSSYEQYF.

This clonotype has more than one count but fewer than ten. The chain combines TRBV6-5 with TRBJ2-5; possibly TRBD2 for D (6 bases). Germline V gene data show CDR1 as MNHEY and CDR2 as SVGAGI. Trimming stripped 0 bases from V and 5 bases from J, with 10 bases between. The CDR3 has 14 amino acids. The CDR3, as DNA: TGTGCCAGCAGTTACTCCCGCCGGGAGGAGACCCAGTACTTC. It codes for CASSYSRREETQYF.

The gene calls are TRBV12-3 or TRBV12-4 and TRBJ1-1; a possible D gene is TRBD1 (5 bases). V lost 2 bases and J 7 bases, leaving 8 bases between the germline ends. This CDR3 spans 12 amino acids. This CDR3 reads CASSLRGVEAFF. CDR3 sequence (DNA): TGTGCCAGCAGTTTACGGGGGGTTGAAGCTTTCTTT.

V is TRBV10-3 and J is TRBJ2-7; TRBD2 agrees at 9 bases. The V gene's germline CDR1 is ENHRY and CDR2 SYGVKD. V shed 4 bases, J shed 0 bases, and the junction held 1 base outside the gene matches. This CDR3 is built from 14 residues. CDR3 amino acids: CAISGLAVSYEQYF. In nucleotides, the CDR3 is TGTGCCATCAGTGGACTAGCGGTCTCCTACGAGCAGTACTTC.

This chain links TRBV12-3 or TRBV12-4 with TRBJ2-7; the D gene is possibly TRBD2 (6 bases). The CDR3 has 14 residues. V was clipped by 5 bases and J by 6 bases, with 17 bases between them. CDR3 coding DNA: TGTGCCAGCAGTGATAGCGGACCCTGGGCCGAGCAGTACTTC. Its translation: CASSDSGPWAEQYF.

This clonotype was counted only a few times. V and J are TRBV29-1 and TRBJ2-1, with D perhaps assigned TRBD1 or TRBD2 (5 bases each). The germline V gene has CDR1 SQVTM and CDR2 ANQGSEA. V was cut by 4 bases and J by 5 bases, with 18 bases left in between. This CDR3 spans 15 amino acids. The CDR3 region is CSVGWGPGTHNEQFF. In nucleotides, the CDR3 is TGCAGCGTTGGGTGGGGTCCCGGGACCCACAATGAGCAGTTCTTC.

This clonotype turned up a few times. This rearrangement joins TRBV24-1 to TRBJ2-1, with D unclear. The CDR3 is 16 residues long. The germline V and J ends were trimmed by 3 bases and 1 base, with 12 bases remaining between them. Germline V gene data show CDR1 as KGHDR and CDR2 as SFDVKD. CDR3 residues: CATSDPAGKSYNEQFF. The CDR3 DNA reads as TGTGCCACCAGTGATCCAGCTGGGAAATCCTACAATGAGCAGTTCTTC.

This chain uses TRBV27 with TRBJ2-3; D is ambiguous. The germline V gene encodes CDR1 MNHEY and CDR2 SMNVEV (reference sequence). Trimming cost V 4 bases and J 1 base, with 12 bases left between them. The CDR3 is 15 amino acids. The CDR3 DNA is TGTGCCAGCAGTTCGTCTCCACGGGGCACAGATACGCAGTATTTT. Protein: CASSSSPRGTDTQYF.

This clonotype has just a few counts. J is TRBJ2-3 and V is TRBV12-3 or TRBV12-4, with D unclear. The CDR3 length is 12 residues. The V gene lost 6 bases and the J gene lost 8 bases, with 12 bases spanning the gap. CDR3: CASRPSGGTQYF. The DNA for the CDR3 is TGTGCCAGCAGGCCCTCGGGTGGTACGCAGTATTTT.

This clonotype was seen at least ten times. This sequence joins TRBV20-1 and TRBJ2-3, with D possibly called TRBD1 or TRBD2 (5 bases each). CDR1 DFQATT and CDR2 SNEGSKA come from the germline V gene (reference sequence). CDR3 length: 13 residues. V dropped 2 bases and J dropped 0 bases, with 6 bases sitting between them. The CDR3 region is CSARWGSTDTQYF. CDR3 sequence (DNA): TGCAGTGCTAGATGGGGGAGCACAGATACGCAGTATTTT.

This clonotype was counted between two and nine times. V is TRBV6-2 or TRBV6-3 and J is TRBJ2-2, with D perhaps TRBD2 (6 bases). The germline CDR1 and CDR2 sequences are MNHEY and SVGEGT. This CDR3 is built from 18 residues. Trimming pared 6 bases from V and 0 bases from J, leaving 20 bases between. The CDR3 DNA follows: TGTGCCAGCAGCCACAGCGCCCCGGGAGCCGCGAACACCGGGGAGCTGTTTTTT. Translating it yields CASSHSAPGAANTGELFF.

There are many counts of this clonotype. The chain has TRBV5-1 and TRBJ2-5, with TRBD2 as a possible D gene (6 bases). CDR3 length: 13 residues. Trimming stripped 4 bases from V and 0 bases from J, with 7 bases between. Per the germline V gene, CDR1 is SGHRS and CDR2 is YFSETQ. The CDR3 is CASSRGDQETQYF. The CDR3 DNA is TGCGCCAGCAGCCGCGGGGACCAAGAGACCCAGTACTTC. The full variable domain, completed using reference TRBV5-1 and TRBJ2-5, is KAGVTQTPRYLIKTRGQQVTLSCSPISGHRSVSWYQQTPGQGLQFLFEYFSETQRNKGNFPGRFSGRQFSNSRSEMNVSTLELGDSALYLCASSRGDQETQYFGPGTRLLVL.